The source of this T cell receptor (beta chain) is a study of T-cell memory formation after mild COVID-19. This clonotype was picked up a small number of times. The antigen is not known. Trimming shortened V by 0 bases and J by 7 bases, and 12 bases separated the two germline ends. There are 14 residues in the CDR3. Germline CDR1 is DFQATT and CDR2 is SNEGSKA (reference sequence). It was 5'RACE with constant-segment primers that produced the TCR alpha and TCR beta cDNA libraries, which carried sample barcodes and UMIs. TCRdb reanalysed the 5' RACE reads using MiXCR and keeps one entry per CDR3 protein. This sample has about 320,000 distinct CDR3 sequences; roughly an eighth occur once, and the top ten carry roughly 23%. Study results and limitations: The authors did not confirm SARS-CoV-2 specificity of second-wave clones peaking day 37.

Sequenced sample: PBMCs or a T cell subset sorted from them (not recorded which). The genes are TRBV20-1 and TRBJ1-4; D gene unclear. The clonotype originates from a young man who had mild COVID-19 (a few samples of this study predate the infection). Cell type and time point are not known. CDR3 loop: CSARDTRRGEKLFF. CDR3 in DNA: TGCAGTGCTAGAGACACCCGGAGAGGTGAAAAACTGTTTTTT.